This TCR beta chain was sequenced during a study of control samples from healthy donors and cancer patients. Only in-frame clones appear in the TCRdb table, and some are missing; sequencing was by immunoSEQ multiplex PCR. The data show more than 85,000 clones, about 81% seen once. The CDR3 has 14 amino acids. V was cut by 1 base and J by 4 bases, with 11 bases left in between. CDR1 is SGDLS and CDR2 is YYNGEE in the germline V gene. The rearrangement links TRBV9 to TRBJ1-1; no clear D. The sequence was obtained from a man between 65 and 85 years old with lung cancer. Sequenced material: PBMCs. The CDR3 reads CASSVRLRPTEAFF. CDR3 nucleotides: TGTGCCAGCAGCGTACGCCTAAGGCCCACTGAAGCTTTCTTT.